The clone carrying this TCR beta chain was counted between two and nine times. This entry comes from a study of blood T cell repertoires in COVID-19. Authors' processing steps: From reference gene primer amplification, estimates of nucleated cell counts were derived. Using immunoSEQ multiplex PCR, the repertoire was profiled, and TCRdb retains in-frame clones only, with some absent. The V and J calls and the clone size are those of that table, but D and trimming were determined from the DNA. This table has under 15,000 clones, around 82% appearing once. Germline assignment: CDR1 MNHEY and CDR2 SVGAGI. The CDR3 is made up of 14 amino acids. V lost 2 bases and J 0 bases, leaving 7 bases between the germline ends.

V usage is TRBV6-5 and J usage is TRBJ1-1; D unresolved. The clonotype was recovered from a human donor in a cohort sampled during active COVID-19. The specimen sequenced was peripheral blood. The CDR3 DNA reads TGTGCCAGCAGTTACGAGGGATTGAACACTGAAGCTTTCTTT. Translating gives CASSYEGLNTEAFF.